This TCR beta chain derives from a study of blood T cell repertoires in COVID-19 (dated by TCRdb to the early 2020s). Regarding the research as a whole: Samples covering the acute and convalescent phases of COVID-19 were provided by collaborators in the United States, Italy and Spain. The prospective study material was composed of cDNA or gDNA derived from T cells, B-cell-depleted T cells, or PBMCs. Deeply sampled blood TCRbeta repertoires from subjects exposed to, actively infected with, or recovered from COVID-19 were included in the dataset. The repertoires were released in a freely available public database intended as a resource for research on the immune response to SARS-CoV-2. The samples were drawn from two sources: the first 160 participants of the ongoing ImmuneRACE study, and 1,000 to 1,500 subjects contributed by 6 global collaborators. Nearly every sample came with metadata listing a de-identified subject ID, COVID-19 status, age in years and sex. Where available, HLA class I and class II types were taken from metadata supplied by the sample provider and were not determined by assay-based typing. Findings and caveats that apply to the study as a whole: The quantity of clinical and demographic metadata differed by source and by participant and was supplied without curation.

Participants in the prospective study were enrolled through a virtual design, were aged 18 to 89 years, and lived in about 25 United States geographic areas. Cohort assignment in the prospective study relied on participant-reported clinical history from a screening survey and a study questionnaire. Recovered participants in ImmuneRACE Cohort 3 were defined by two consecutive negative NP/OP PCR tests, clearance by a healthcare professional, or resolution of symptoms. In the prospective study, mobile phlebotomists collected whole blood, serum and a nasopharyngeal or oropharyngeal swab from each participant. Additional blood draws and questionnaires over an approximately two-month period could optionally be provided by prospective study participants. Before DNA extraction, blood samples from the prospective study were shipped at room temperature or frozen. TCRbeta CDR3 regions were amplified from genomic DNA using the immunoSEQ Assay, a bias-controlled multiplex PCR. For the original study's pipeline: Nucleated cell counts per sample were estimated from amplification of reference gene primers within the assay. To quantify the absolute abundance of each unique TCRbeta CDR3 rearrangement, sequence reads were collapsed and filtered. Productive Simpson clonality was computed per sample as the square root of Simpson's diversity index over productive rearrangements. TCRdb holds this immuneACCESS table with in-frame rearrangements only. Some clones are missing; in checked studies, unresolved V genes explain under half, and the rest has no known cause. V, J and clone size are taken as reported in that table, and D and trimming were inferred from the DNA itself. This sample lists roughly 370,000 clones; just under 90% were detected once. Around 10% of the sample rests with the top ten.

About this clone itself: Its antigen is unknown. Within one base of it there is no much larger clone, and no base qualities were kept.

Trimmed from V: 4 bases; trimmed from J: 3 bases; junction bases lacking a gene match: 12. The CDR3 runs 17 amino acids, cysteine and phenylalanine included. Only the CDR3 DNA stays, 51 bases, in frame from base 1. The germline V gene (reference sequence) yields LGHDT for CDR1 and YNNKEL for CDR2. Material: PBMCs or T cells enriched from blood (not recorded which). The rearranged chain carries TRBV3-1 (or the pseudogene TRBV3-2) and TRBJ1-2; TRBD1 matches 9 bases in the middle. This clonotype was obtained from a woman aged 50 to 65 who had recovered from COVID-19. CDR3 loop: CASSPQPGQGTDYGYTF. The nucleotide sequence is given as TGTGCCAGCAGCCCTCAACCGGGACAGGGTACCGACTATGGCTACACCTTC.